This TCR beta chain was sequenced in a study of blood T cell repertoires in COVID-19. CDR1 MDHEN and CDR2 SYDVKM come from the germline V gene. Trimming cost V 3 bases and J 2 bases; bases outside gene matches: 13. CDR3 length equals 20 residues. The table came from immunoSEQ multiplex PCR; TCRdb's copy has only in-frame clones and leaves some out. The sample has 50,000 to 65,000 clones, around 93% seen once. This chain joins TRBV28 and TRBJ2-3; TRBD2 aligns across 14 bases. The TCR originated in a woman aged 60-70 years with active or convalescent COVID-19. The sequencing sample was made of peripheral blood. CDR3 sequence reads: CASSFPTSGRAWAPTDTQYF. The CDR3 region has the DNA TGTGCCAGCAGTTTCCCGACTAGCGGGAGGGCCTGGGCACCCACAGATACGCAGTATTTT.